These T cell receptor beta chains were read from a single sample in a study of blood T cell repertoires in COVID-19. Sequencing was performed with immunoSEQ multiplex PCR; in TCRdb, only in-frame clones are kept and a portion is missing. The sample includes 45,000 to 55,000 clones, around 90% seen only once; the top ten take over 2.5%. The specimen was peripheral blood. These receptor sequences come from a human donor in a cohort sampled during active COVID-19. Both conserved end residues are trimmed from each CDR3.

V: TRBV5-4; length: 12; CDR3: ASSFFEGFGGYT
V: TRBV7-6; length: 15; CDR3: ASSLAPLGGDNQPQH
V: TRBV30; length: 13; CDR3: AWSPQAISGNTIY
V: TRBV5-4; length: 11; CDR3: ASYHDSQETQY
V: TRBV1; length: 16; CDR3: TSSQPSLLAGEMDTQY
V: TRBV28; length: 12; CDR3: ASSFLQEKRSAF
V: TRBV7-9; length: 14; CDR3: ASSLDWTGGGETQY
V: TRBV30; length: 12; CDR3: AWRVTGGLYGYT
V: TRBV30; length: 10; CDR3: AWSSRREKLF
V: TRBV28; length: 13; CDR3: ASTIAGPSTDTQY
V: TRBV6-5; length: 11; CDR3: ASSISGGNGYT
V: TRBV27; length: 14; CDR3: ASSISSGSGKNIQY
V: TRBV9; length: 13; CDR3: ASSAGLAGVHEQY
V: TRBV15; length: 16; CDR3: ATSRLTGEVANTGELF
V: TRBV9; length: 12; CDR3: ASSNGRGADTQY
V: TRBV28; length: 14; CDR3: ASGQSRRTGAYEQY
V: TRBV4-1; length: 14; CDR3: ASSQLGLAGSYEQY
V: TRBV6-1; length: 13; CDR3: ASSEVGQLNQPQH
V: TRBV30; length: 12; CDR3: AWEGGTGSYEQY
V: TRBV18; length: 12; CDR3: ASSPAGTNEKLF
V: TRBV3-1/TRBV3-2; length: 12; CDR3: ASSQGSGTASKH
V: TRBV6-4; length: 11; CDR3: ASSGLADYEQY
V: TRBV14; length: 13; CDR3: ASSRQGDAYNEQF
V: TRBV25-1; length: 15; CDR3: ASSEYRQDATNEKLF
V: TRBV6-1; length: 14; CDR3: ASSALAGVGQETQY
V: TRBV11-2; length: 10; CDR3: ASASGAREQY
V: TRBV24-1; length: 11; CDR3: ATGGTVYNEQF
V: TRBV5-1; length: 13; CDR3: ASRTELSGANVLT
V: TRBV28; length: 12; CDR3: ASSREGGNYGYT
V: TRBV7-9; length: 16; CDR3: ASNRDPGLAGGVYEQY
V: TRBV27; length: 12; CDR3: ASSLSGLNTEAF
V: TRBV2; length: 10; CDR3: ASSEASREQF
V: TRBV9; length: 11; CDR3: ASSVASSYEQY
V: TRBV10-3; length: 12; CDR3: AIAEEASTDTQY
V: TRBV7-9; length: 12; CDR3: ASSLEGGGEKLF
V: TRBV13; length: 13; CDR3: ASSSRTGGRYEQY
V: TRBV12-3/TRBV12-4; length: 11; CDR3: ASSAGTGLFKF
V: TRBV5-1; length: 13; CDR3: ASSLTGANDQPQH
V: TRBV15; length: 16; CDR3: ATSPGTSAYIRGGEQY
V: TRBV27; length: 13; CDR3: ASTLAGESTGELF
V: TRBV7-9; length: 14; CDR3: ASSFRGGLAGGEQY
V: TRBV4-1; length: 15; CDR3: ASSQLGRGRNLLPLH
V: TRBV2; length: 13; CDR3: ASTEETVVTGELF
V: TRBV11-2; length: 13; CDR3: ASRPDPWGEETQY
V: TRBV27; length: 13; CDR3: ASSHLADSYNEQF
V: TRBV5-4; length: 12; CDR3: ASSLTKAGGELF
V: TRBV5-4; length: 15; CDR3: ASSQGGMLAGYNEQF
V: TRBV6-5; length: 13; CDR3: ASSYTGTGRNEQF
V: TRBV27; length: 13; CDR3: ASSLTSANSYEQY
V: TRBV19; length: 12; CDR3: ASSASGRLNEQF
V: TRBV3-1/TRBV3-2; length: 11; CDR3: ASSLIGGSEAF
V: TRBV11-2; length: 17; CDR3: ASSRFGFGQQRIGGELF
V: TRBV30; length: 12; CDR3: AWTIQTTNYGYT